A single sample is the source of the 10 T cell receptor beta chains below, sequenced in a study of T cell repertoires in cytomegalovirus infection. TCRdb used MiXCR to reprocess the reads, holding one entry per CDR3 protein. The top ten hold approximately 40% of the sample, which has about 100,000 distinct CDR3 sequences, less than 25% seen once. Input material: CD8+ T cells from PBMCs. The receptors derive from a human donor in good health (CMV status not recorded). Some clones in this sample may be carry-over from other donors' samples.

CDR3 amino acids: CASSTIAGESYEQYF. CDR3 DNA sequence: TGCGCCAGCAGCACCATAGCGGGAGAGTCCTACGAGCAGTACTTC. This chain joins TRBV4-1 and TRBJ2-7; 9 bases are shared with TRBD2. The CDR3 runs to 15 residues. CDR1 and CDR2 from the germline V gene are MGHRA and YSYEKL. The V gene end was trimmed by 5 bases and the J gene end by 1 base; junction bases not matched to a gene: 6.

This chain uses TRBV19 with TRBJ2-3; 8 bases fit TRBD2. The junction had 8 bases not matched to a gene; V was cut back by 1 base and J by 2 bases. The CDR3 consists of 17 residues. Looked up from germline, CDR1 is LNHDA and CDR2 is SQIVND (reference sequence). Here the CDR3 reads CASSIGAAGEYTDTQYF. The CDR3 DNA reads TGTGCCAGTAGTATAGGGGCAGCGGGGGAGTACACAGATACGCAGTATTTT.

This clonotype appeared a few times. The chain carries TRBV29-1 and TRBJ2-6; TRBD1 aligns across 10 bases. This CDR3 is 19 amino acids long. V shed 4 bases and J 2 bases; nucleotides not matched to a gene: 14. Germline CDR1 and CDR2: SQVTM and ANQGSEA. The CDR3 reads CSVVAGDRGGLTGANVLTF. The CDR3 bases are TGCAGCGTTGTAGCAGGGGACAGGGGTGGTTTAACTGGGGCCAACGTCCTGACTTTC. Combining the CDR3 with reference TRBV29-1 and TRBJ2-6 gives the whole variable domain SAVISQKPSRDICQRGTSLTIQCQVDSQVTMMFWYRQQPGQSLTLIATANQGSEATYESGFVIDKFPISRPNLTFSTLTVSNMSPEDSSIYLCSVVAGDRGGLTGANVLTFGAGSRLTVL.

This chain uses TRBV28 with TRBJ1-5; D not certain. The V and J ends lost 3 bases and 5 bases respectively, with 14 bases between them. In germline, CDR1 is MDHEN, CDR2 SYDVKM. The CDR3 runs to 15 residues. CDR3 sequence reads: CASSLAQKVDQPQHF. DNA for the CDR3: TGTGCCAGCAGTTTGGCGCAGAAGGTTGATCAGCCCCAGCATTTT.

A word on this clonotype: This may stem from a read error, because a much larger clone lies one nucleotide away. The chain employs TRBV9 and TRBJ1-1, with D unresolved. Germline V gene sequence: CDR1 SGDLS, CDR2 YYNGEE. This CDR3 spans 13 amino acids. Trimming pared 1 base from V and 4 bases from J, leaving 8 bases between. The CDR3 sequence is CASSVSGFTEAFF. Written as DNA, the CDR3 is TGTGCCAGCAGCGTATCAGGTTTCACTGAAGCTTTCTTT.

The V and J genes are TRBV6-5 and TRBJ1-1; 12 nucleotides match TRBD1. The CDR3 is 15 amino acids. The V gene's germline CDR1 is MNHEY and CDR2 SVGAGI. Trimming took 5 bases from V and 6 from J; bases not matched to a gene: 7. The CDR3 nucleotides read TGTGCCAGCAGTGCCGGGACAGGGGGCTTCCCTGAAGCTTTCTTT. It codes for CASSAGTGGFPEAFF.

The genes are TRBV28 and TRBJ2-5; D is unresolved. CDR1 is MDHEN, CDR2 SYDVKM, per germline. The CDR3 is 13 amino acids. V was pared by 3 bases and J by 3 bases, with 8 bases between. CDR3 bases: TGTGCCAGCAGTTTGAGTGTGGAAGAGACCCAGTACTTC. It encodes CASSLSVEETQYF.

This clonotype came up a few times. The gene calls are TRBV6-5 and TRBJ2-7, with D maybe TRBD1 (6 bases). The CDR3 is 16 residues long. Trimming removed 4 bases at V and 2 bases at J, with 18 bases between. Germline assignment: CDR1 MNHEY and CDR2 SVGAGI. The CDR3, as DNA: TGTGCCAGCAGTTCACCCAACGGACGACAGGCCTACGAGCAGTACTTC. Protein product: CASSSPNGRQAYEQYF.

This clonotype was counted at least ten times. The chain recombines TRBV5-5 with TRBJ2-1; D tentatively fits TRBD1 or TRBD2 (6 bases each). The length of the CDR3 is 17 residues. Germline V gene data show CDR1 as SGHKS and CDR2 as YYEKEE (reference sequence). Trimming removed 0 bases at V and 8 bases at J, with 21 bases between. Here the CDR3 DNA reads TGTGCCAGCAGCTTGGAAAAGACCAGGGGAGGCAGCGATGAGCAGTTCTTC. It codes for CASSLEKTRGGSDEQFF.

The CDR3 protein is CASSRAAKNIQYF. In DNA, the CDR3 is TGTGCCAGCAGCCGGGCGGCCAAAAACATTCAGTACTTC. The chain employs TRBV28 and TRBJ2-4; D is unclear. The CDR3 runs to 13 residues. From germline, CDR1 is MDHEN and CDR2 SYDVKM. Trimming stripped 6 bases from V and 1 base from J, with 7 bases between.